This T cell receptor (beta chain) was captured in a study of cytomegalovirus exposure and HLA in healthy donors. Study at large: As an earlier analysis found, about 200 million T cells yielded 117 million unique TCR beta sequences.

PCR used 60 Vbeta primers and 13 Jbeta primers. Some clones are missing from TCRdb's copy, which holds only in-frame ones; the method was immunoSEQ multiplex PCR. The sample yields about 140,000 clones, roughly 78% seen once. On this clone: Its antigen is currently unknown.

Study conclusions and caveats: In vitro testing confirmed a few CMV-associated chains as specific for CMV antigens. The majority of CMV-associated TCR beta chains were reported as apparently HLA-restricted in a later analysis. At a 0.05 false discovery rate, a later analysis found 16,951 TCR beta sequences to be associated with HLA alleles.

The V segment lost 4 bases and the J segment 4 bases; nucleotides outside the gene matches: 9. Germline assignment: CDR1 SGHTA and CDR2 FQGTGA. The CDR3 is 16 residues long. Material for sequencing was PBMCs. This TCR derives from a man aged 18 to 29 in good health and CMV-seropositive. The chain is built from TRBV7-3 and TRBJ1-3, with 8 nucleotides matching TRBD1. This CDR3 reads CASSSLTGVKGNTIYF. For the CDR3, the DNA is TGTGCCAGCAGCTCCCTGACAGGGGTAAAGGGAAACACCATATATTTT. The full variable domain, in which reference TRBV7-3 and TRBJ1-3 provide the parts outside the CDR3, is GAGVSQTPSNKVTEKGKYVELRCDPISGHTALYWYRQSLGQGPEFLIYFQGTGAADDSGLPNDRFFAVRPEGSVSTLKIQRTERGDSAVYLCASSSLTGVKGNTIYFGEGSWLTVV.